Listed here are 22 T cell receptor beta chains from one sample, sequenced in a study of T-cell reconstitution after alpha-beta-depleted transplantation in children (dated by TCRdb to 2016 to 2018). The library was prepared using PCR. The listed sequencing device is Illumina HiSeq 2500. To normalize quantification of the TCRbeta repertoire, the TCR libraries were built with molecular barcoding that relied on unique molecular identifiers. The public sequencing data were trimmed at Q25 with fastp and processed into clonotypes with MiXCR by TCRdb, which kept only in-frame beta chains. A single entry per CDR3 protein holds the most common genes and DNA from its merged rows. The sample profile shows 500,000 to 750,000 distinct CDR3 sequences; 10% to 15% of them were found once. The top ten clones comprise 2.2% of the sample. The sample's treatment or condition label is to be understood as: allogeneic hematopoietic cell transplantation with graft depleted of TCRalphabeta T cells and CD19 B cells.

Source: PBMCs, mostly from graft donor cells, taken 360 days after TCRalphabeta/CD19-depleted stem cell transplant. These TCRs come from a male patient under 18 who had a stem cell transplant for acute myeloid leukemia, so the T cells may come from the graft donor.

Only a few counts were recorded for this clonotype. The chain joins TRBV20-1 to TRBJ2-1; a weak D match, TRBD2 (5 bases). The V end lost 7 bases, the J end lost 0 bases, and 16 bases lay between the germline ends. The germline gives CDR1 DFQATT, CDR2 SNEGSKA (reference sequence). CDR3 size: 15 residues. This CDR3 reads CSVGRRSPSYNEQFF. Written as DNA, the CDR3 is TGCAGTGTCGGAAGGAGGTCCCCCTCCTACAATGAGCAGTTCTTC.

This clonotype was seen many times. This chain links TRBV29-1 with TRBJ2-5, with a possible D match to TRBD2 (6 bases). This CDR3 is 12 amino acids long. The germline CDR1 and CDR2 sequences are SQVTM and ANQGSEA. The V end was cut by 6 bases, the J end by 2 bases, with 10 bases between. CDR3 DNA sequence: TGCAGCGTGGGGGGACTTCAAGAGACCCAGTACTTC. As protein: CSVGGLQETQYF.

This clonotype was detected many times. V gene TRBV28 combines with J gene TRBJ2-1; the D call may be TRBD1 or TRBD2 (5 bases each). The CDR3 runs to 15 residues. The germline gives CDR1 MDHEN, CDR2 SYDVKM. The V gene lost 2 bases and the J gene lost 2 bases, with 10 bases spanning the gap. The CDR3 sequence is CASSLVGETYNEQFF. The CDR3 DNA reads TGTGCCAGCAGTTTAGTGGGGGAAACCTACAATGAGCAGTTCTTC.

This clonotype turned up a few times. The chain has TRBV4-2 and TRBJ2-3; 10 nucleotides line up with TRBD2. CDR1 and CDR2 from the germline V gene are LGHNA and YNFKEQ. V shed 1 base, J shed 3 bases, and the junction held 7 bases outside the gene matches. The CDR3 has 17 amino acids. The CDR3 bases are TGTGCCAGCAGCCAAGTTCTAGCGGGAGAAGGGACAGATACGCAGTATTTT. This encodes CASSQVLAGEGTDTQYF.

The chain joins TRBV7-2 to TRBJ1-6; 7 bases map to TRBD1. The junction had 7 bases not matched to a gene; V was cut back by 1 base and J by 10 bases. The CDR3 runs 15 residues. Germline CDR1 and CDR2: SGHTA and FQGNSA. The CDR3 DNA follows: TGTGCCAGCAGCTTAGTGGGAGGGGGCCGGTCACCCCTCCACTTT. It specifies CASSLVGGGRSPLHF.

This clonotype was observed a handful of times. The rearrangement joins TRBV20-1 to TRBJ2-7, with 14 bases matching TRBD2. Per germline, CDR1 DFQATT and CDR2 SNEGSKA (reference sequence). V was pared by 5 bases and J by 5 bases, with 5 bases of the junction left unmatched. The CDR3 runs to 14 residues. The CDR3 DNA follows: TGCAGTGCTCCGGGACTAGCGGGAGCCCACGAGCAGTACTTC. Translating it yields CSAPGLAGAHEQYF.

This clonotype was seen ten or more times. V and J are TRBV20-1 and TRBJ2-3; TRBD2 matches 14 bases. The CDR3 spans 17 residues. V was clipped by 5 bases and J by 6 bases; unmatched bases: 13. From germline, CDR1 is DFQATT and CDR2 SNEGSKA (reference sequence). The CDR3 DNA follows: TGCAGTGCTGGGGAGACTAGCGGGAGGGCCCACGGCGATACGCAGTATTTT. Translating gives CSAGETSGRAHGDTQYF.

This clonotype was seen a handful of times. This chain links TRBV11-3 with TRBJ2-3, with 10 nucleotides matching TRBD1. V lost 0 bases to trimming and J lost 4 bases; unmatched junction nucleotides: 1. The germline gives CDR1 SGHNT, CDR2 YENEEA. The CDR3 contains 15 residues. The CDR3 protein is CASSLEGQGPDTQYF. In DNA, the CDR3 is TGTGCCAGCAGCTTAGAGGGACAGGGGCCAGATACGCAGTATTTT.

This clonotype was counted a few times. The genes are TRBV6-1 and TRBJ2-5, with D hard to call. V lost 3 bases and J 0 bases, leaving 14 bases between the germline ends. Per germline, CDR1 MNHNS and CDR2 SASEGT. This CDR3 has 16 residues. CDR3 in amino acids: CASSDLTRAYQETQYF. The CDR3 DNA is TGTGCCAGCAGTGATCTTACCAGAGCCTACCAAGAGACCCAGTACTTC.

This clonotype was found a few times. This chain joins TRBV9 and TRBJ1-1; tentative D call: TRBD1 (5 bases). Deletions cut 3 bases from V and 1 base from J, with 10 bases between. Germline values: CDR1 SGDLS, CDR2 YYNGEE. CDR3 length equals 14 residues. CDR3 sequence: CASSAGRWNTEAFF. In DNA, the CDR3 is TGTGCCAGCAGCGCGGGACGGTGGAACACTGAAGCTTTCTTT. Together with reference TRBV9 and TRBJ1-1, the CDR3 gives the full variable domain: DSGVTQTPKHLITATGQRVTLRCSPRSGDLSVYWYQQSLDQGLQFLIQYYNGEERAKGNILERFSAQQFPDLHSELNLSSLELGDSALYFCASSAGRWNTEAFFGQGTRLTVV.

As for this clonotype: The conserved closing phenylalanine or tryptophan is absent in this CDR3, likely reflecting a read error. The chain is built from TRBV20-1 and TRBJ1-5; unclear D gene. This CDR3 has 14 amino acids. V was trimmed by 1 base and J by 5 bases, leaving 12 bases between them. Germline V gene data show CDR1 as DFQATT and CDR2 as SNEGSKA (reference sequence). In nucleotides, the CDR3 is TGCAGTGCTAGAGGCGGAGGAATGGATCAGCCCCAGCATTGT. Translation gives CSARGGGMDQPQHC.

This clonotype was found a few times. The gene calls are TRBV20-1 and TRBJ2-3; TRBD2 matches at 8 bases. J lost 4 bases, V lost 1 base, and 7 bases had no gene match. Per germline, CDR1 DFQATT and CDR2 SNEGSKA (reference sequence). This CDR3 has 15 amino acids. Here the CDR3 reads CSARALTSESDTQYF. Here the CDR3 DNA reads TGCAGTGCTAGAGCCCTGACTAGCGAGTCAGATACGCAGTATTTT.

This clonotype was detected ten times or more. The chain recombines TRBV5-1 with TRBJ2-7, with D hard to call. Germline assignment: CDR1 SGHRS and CDR2 YFSETQ. The CDR3 has 14 residues. V was pared by 5 bases and J by 5 bases, with 17 bases between. The CDR3: CASSSFDPSDEQYF. The CDR3 DNA reads as TGCGCCAGCAGTTCCTTCGACCCTTCTGACGAGCAGTACTTC. The full variable domain, completed using reference TRBV5-1 and TRBJ2-7, is KAGVTQTPRYLIKTRGQQVTLSCSPISGHRSVSWYQQTPGQGLQFLFEYFSETQRNKGNFPGRFSGRQFSNSRSEMNVSTLELGDSALYLCASSSFDPSDEQYFGPGTRLTVT.

The rearrangement joins TRBV7-8 to TRBJ1-3; no clear D gene. Germline V CDR1 and CDR2: SGHVS, FQNEAQ. The V end was cut by 5 bases, the J end by 5 bases, with 13 bases between. The CDR3 covers 14 residues. The CDR3: CASSPSRPRNTIYF. In DNA form, the CDR3 reads TGTGCCAGCAGCCCCTCCCGGCCGAGAAACACCATATATTTT.

This clonotype was seen at least ten times. The CDR3 is CASSLEAAGYNEQFF. The DNA of the CDR3 is TGTGCCAGCAGCTTAGAGGCGGCGGGGTACAATGAGCAGTTCTTC. The chain recombines TRBV7-2 with TRBJ2-1, with D possibly being TRBD2 (6 bases). V was pared by 1 base and J by 4 bases, with 11 bases between. From germline, CDR1 is SGHTA and CDR2 FQGNSA. The CDR3 consists of 15 residues. The whole variable domain, remainder taken from reference TRBV7-2 and TRBJ2-1, is GAGVSQSPSNKVTEKGKDVELRCDPISGHTALYWYRQSLGQGLEFLIYFQGNSAPDKSGLPSDRFSAERTGGSVSTLTIQRTQQEDSAVYLCASSLEAAGYNEQFFGPGTRLTVL.

V usage is TRBV6-4 and J usage is TRBJ1-5; no firm D call. The CDR3 loop spans 13 amino acids. CDR1 is MRHNA, CDR2 SNTAGT, per germline. Trimming pared 6 bases from V and 4 bases from J, leaving 10 bases between. The CDR3 DNA is TGTGCCAGCAGCGCGGACGGGAATCAGCCCCAGCATTTT. Translating it yields CASSADGNQPQHF.

This clonotype was observed a few times. The J gene is TRBJ1-2, the V gene TRBV28; the D gene is possibly TRBD1 (5 bases). Germline V gives CDR1 MDHEN, CDR2 SYDVKM. Trimming pared 9 bases from V and 4 bases from J, leaving 12 bases between. The CDR3 consists of 12 residues. DNA for the CDR3: TGTGCCAGTAAGCTGGACATCTATGGCTACACCTTC. The encoded protein is CASKLDIYGYTF.

This clonotype was detected many times. CDR3 bases: TGTGCCAGCAGTTTACCAGGACAGGGACACAATGAGCAGTTCTTC. Encoded protein: CASSLPGQGHNEQFF. The gene calls are TRBV28 and TRBJ2-1; 8 bases line up with TRBD1. The CDR3 totals 15 residues. Germline trimming cut 2 bases from V and 5 bases from J; bases unmatched to any gene: 5. Germline CDR1 MDHEN, CDR2 SYDVKM.

The chain joins TRBV12-3 or TRBV12-4 to TRBJ2-1; D might be TRBD1 or TRBD2, each matching 5 bases. Between the trimmed V and J ends, which lost 4 bases and 5 bases, there was a span of 12 bases. This CDR3 is built from 14 residues. This chain's CDR3 is CASSSQWGNNEQFF. CDR3 in DNA: TGTGCCAGCAGTTCGCAATGGGGGAACAATGAGCAGTTCTTC.

This clonotype was counted many times. The V and J genes are TRBV5-1 and TRBJ2-7, with 9 bases aligning to TRBD2. In germline, CDR1 is SGHRS, CDR2 YFSETQ. The CDR3 sequence is 15 residues long. With V trimmed by 1 base and J by 1 base, 3 bases remained unmatched. The CDR3, as DNA: TGCGCCAGCAGCTTGATAGCGGGAGATTCCTACGAGCAGTACTTC. Its translation: CASSLIAGDSYEQYF. The full variable domain, in which reference TRBV5-1 and TRBJ2-7 provide the parts outside the CDR3, is KAGVTQTPRYLIKTRGQQVTLSCSPISGHRSVSWYQQTPGQGLQFLFEYFSETQRNKGNFPGRFSGRQFSNSRSEMNVSTLELGDSALYLCASSLIAGDSYEQYFGPGTRLTVT.

This clonotype appeared many times. The chain has TRBV4-2 and TRBJ2-3; 9 bases fit TRBD2. CDR3 length: 17 residues. With V trimmed by 0 bases and J by 8 bases, 12 bases remained unmatched. Germline V gives CDR1 LGHNA, CDR2 YNFKEQ. For the CDR3, the DNA is TGTGCCAGCAGCCAAGAAGGAGGGCTAGCGGGACTCGGTACGCAGTATTTT. Its protein is CASSQEGGLAGLGTQYF.

Comment on this clonotype: Given a much more abundant clone one base away, this may be a read error. The chain employs TRBV5-5 and TRBJ2-7, with a tentative D call TRBD1 (5 bases). V lost 3 bases, J lost 2 bases, and 9 bases lay in between. Germline values: CDR1 SGHKS, CDR2 YYEKEE (reference sequence). The CDR3 is made up of 13 amino acids. CDR3 in DNA: TGTGCCAGCAGCTGGCGACAGACCTACGAGCAGTACTTC. Translated: CASSWRQTYEQYF.